The 27 T cell receptor beta chains below were found in one sample sequenced in a study of tumor and adjacent non-tumor tissue in lung cancer. No cell sorting was done before RNA was extracted from the tissue. More than 3 cm separated this lung sample from the edge of the tumor. TCRbeta libraries were built with three rounds of nested PCR, modified from ARM-PCR. A single record per CDR3 protein comes from TCRdb applying MiXCR to the multiplex PCR reads. The profile shows some 100,000 distinct CDR3 sequences, over 55% of them singletons. Sample: distant non-tumor lung tissue. All receptors come from a man aged 25 to 40 with non-small cell lung cancer.

With respect to this clonotype: One junction end does not reproduce the germline sequence, and a read error may be involved. The genes are TRBV4-3 and TRBJ2-1, with D perhaps matching TRBD1 (5 bases). The CDR3 has 15 amino acids. From germline, CDR1 is LGHNA and CDR2 YSLEER. DNA of the CDR3: TGCGCCAACAGCCAAGACAGTTCCTCCTACAATGAGCGGTTCTTC. As protein: CANSQDSSSYNERFF.

This clonotype was counted at least ten times. The chain joins TRBV6-2 or TRBV6-3 to TRBJ2-7; 8 bases match TRBD2. V lost 7 bases and J lost 6; bases outside the gene matches: 11. The CDR3 is 14 amino acids. In germline, CDR1 is MNHEY, CDR2 SVGEGT. The CDR3 spells CASNPSGSGTEQYF. CDR3 coding DNA: TGTGCCAGCAACCCAAGTGGTAGCGGGACCGAGCAGTACTTC.

In regard to this clonotype: Given a much more abundant clone one base away, this may be a read error. The J gene is TRBJ2-3, the V gene TRBV12-5; 7 nucleotides align to TRBD1. CDR1 and CDR2 (germline): LGHNT, FRNRAP. The trim removed 7 bases at V and 2 bases at J, leaving 6 bases unmatched. The CDR3 has 14 amino acids. The CDR3 region has the DNA TGTGCTAGTGCCCCGGGACAGCCCACAGATACGCAGTATTTT. Residues: CASAPGQPTDTQYF.

The table lists this clonotype with a few counts. This chain uses TRBV25-1 with TRBJ2-1, with D possibly TRBD1 on 5 matching bases. The V end lost 6 bases, the J end lost 7 bases, and 16 bases lay between the germline ends. Looked up from germline, CDR1 is MGHDK and CDR2 is SYGVNS. This CDR3 has 14 amino acids. This CDR3 is CASRTGAMWNEQFF. The CDR3, as DNA: TGTGCCAGCAGAACAGGTGCGATGTGGAATGAGCAGTTCTTC.

On this clonotype: Likely a read error: the CDR3 ends without its conserved phenylalanine or tryptophan. The rearrangement uses TRBV20-1 and TRBJ2-7, with D possibly being TRBD1 or TRBD2 (5 bases each). V was pared by 5 bases and J by 3 bases, with 20 bases between. This CDR3 region has 15 residues. Germline loops: CDR1 DFQATT, CDR2 SNEGSKA (reference sequence). Here the CDR3 reads CSADPLGEINYEQYL. CDR3 nucleotides: TGCAGTGCTGACCCTCTGGGGGAGATTAACTACGAGCAGTACTTA.

Details on this clonotype: The CDR3 carries no conserved terminal phenylalanine or tryptophan, so it likely arises from a read error. The gene calls are TRBV6-1 and TRBJ1-2; D may be TRBD1 (5 bases). This CDR3 spans 15 amino acids. Germline-derived CDR1 and CDR2 are MNHNS and SASEGT. CDR3 in DNA: TGTACCAGCACCACCGTCACGCAGGACCCAGGGGGCTACACCTCC. As protein: CTSTTVTQDPGGYTS.

This chain joins TRBV20-1 and TRBJ2-5; the D gene could be TRBD1 or TRBD2 (5 bases each). This CDR3 is 11 amino acids long. The germline V and J ends were trimmed by 7 bases and 9 bases, with 15 bases remaining between them. Per germline, CDR1 DFQATT and CDR2 SNEGSKA (reference sequence). CDR3 in DNA: TGCAGTGTTACCCAACAGGAGGCCCAGTACTTC. This encodes CSVTQQEAQYF.

This clonotype has a handful of counts. Being one base from a much bigger clone, this may be a read error. This rearrangement joins TRBV20-1 to TRBJ1-5; no clear D gene. This CDR3 spans 13 amino acids. The V gene's germline CDR1 is DFQATT and CDR2 SNEGSKA (reference sequence). Trimming took 1 base from V and 5 from J, leaving 9 bases between them. The CDR3 DNA is TGCAGTGCTAGAGGGCAGACATATCAGCCCCAGCATTTT. Protein sequence: CSARGQTYQPQHF.

This clonotype is judged medium-sized. The gene calls are TRBV29-1 and TRBJ2-7, with 10 positions matching TRBD1. With V trimmed by 6 bases and J by 6 bases, 2 bases remained unmatched. In germline, CDR1 is SQVTM, CDR2 ANQGSEA. CDR3 length: 11 amino acids. CDR3 residues: CSVRTGGEQYF. CDR3 nucleotide sequence: TGCAGCGTAAGGACAGGGGGCGAGCAGTACTTC.

The chain employs TRBV18 and TRBJ2-2; perhaps TRBD1 as D (5 bases). The CDR3 runs to 15 residues. Per the germline V gene, CDR1 is KGHSH and CDR2 is LQKENI. The V and J ends lost 6 bases and 5 bases respectively, with 16 bases between them. Here the CDR3 DNA reads TGTGCCAGCTCGCCTAGGGGCGCCGGGACCGGGGAGCTGTTTTTT. This translates into CASSPRGAGTGELFF.

Details on this clonotype: A junction boundary mismatches the germline segment, possibly from a read error. The rearrangement joins TRBV10-2 to TRBJ1-5; no firm D call. Germline loops: CDR1 WSHSY, CDR2 SAAADI. The CDR3 sequence is 13 residues long. This chain's CDR3 is CASGESRDQPQHF. DNA of the CDR3: TGCGCCAGCGGTGAGTCCAGAGATCAGCCCCAACATTTT.

This clonotype has only one observation. An end of the junction does not agree with germline; a read error may underlie this. The chain couples TRBV4-2 to TRBJ2-1; D remains ambiguous. The CDR3 contains 18 residues. In germline, CDR1 is LGHNA, CDR2 YNFKEQ. CDR3 loop: CASSQRINRAQKENEQFF. The CDR3 DNA reads TGTGCCAGCAGCCAACGCATTAACCGGGCACAAAAGGAAAATGAGCAATTCTTC.

Details on this clonotype: The CDR3 ends on some other residue instead of the conserved phenylalanine or tryptophan, so this is likely a read error. The gene calls are TRBV5-4 and TRBJ2-7; TRBD1 matches 9 bases. The CDR3 has 15 amino acids. Per germline, CDR1 SGHNT and CDR2 YYREEE (reference sequence). In DNA form, the CDR3 reads TGTGCCAGCAGCTTGGGAGGGACAGGGAACGACGATCAGTACATC. Residues: CASSLGGTGNDDQYI.

This clonotype was recorded at least ten times. The rearrangement links TRBV20-1 to TRBJ2-5, with D hard to call. Germline V gives CDR1 DFQATT, CDR2 SNEGSKA (reference sequence). The CDR3 consists of 13 residues. V shed 0 bases and J shed 5 bases, with 10 bases lying between them. The CDR3 region is CSARDALWETQYF. The CDR3 DNA reads TGCAGTGCTAGAGATGCCCTCTGGGAGACCCAGTACTTC.

About this clonotype itself: A single base separates this from a much larger clone, so it may be a read error. The V gene is TRBV6-5, the J gene TRBJ1-3, with D possibly being TRBD1 (6 bases). Trimming removed 5 bases at V and 4 bases at J, with 15 bases between. Germline-derived CDR1 and CDR2 are MNHEY and SVGAGI. This CDR3 comprises 15 residues. CDR3 amino acids: CASSMEPGVGNTIYF. The CDR3 DNA sequence: TGTGCCAGCAGTATGGAACCAGGGGTCGGAAACACCATATATTTT.

The sample holds a few counts of this clonotype. As the CDR3 is not closed by the conserved phenylalanine or tryptophan, this likely results from a read error. This sequence joins TRBV11-2 and TRBJ2-7; 7 positions match TRBD2. The CDR3 loop spans 14 amino acids. Germline loops: CDR1 SGHAT, CDR2 FQNNGV. CDR3 loop: CASSLGGRGNEQYL. CDR3 DNA: TGCGCCAGCAGCTTAGGCGGGAGAGGCAACGAGCAGTACCTC.

The chain joins TRBV11-2 to TRBJ2-7, with D perhaps TRBD1 or TRBD2 (6 bases each). From germline, CDR1 is SGHAT and CDR2 FQNNGV. CDR3 length equals 15 residues. The V end lost 4 bases, the J end lost 6 bases, and 19 bases lay between the germline ends. This CDR3 is CASSSLGGKGGEQYF. CDR3 DNA: TGTGCCAGCAGCTCCCTGGGCGGGAAAGGGGGCGAGCAGTACTTC.

About this clonotype itself: It is likely a read error, because the conserved phenylalanine at the end of the CDR3 is missing. The chain links TRBV5-6 to TRBJ2-1; 8 bases agree with TRBD2. The CDR3 consists of 16 residues. Germline V gene lookup returns CDR1 SGHDT and CDR2 YYEEEE. Here the CDR3 DNA reads TGTACCAGCAGCTTGGTGGGCGGGGGGCCCTACAATGAGCAGTTCATC. This encodes CTSSLVGGGPYNEQFI.

A few counts support this clonotype. A much larger clone lies a single base off, so this may be a read error. The chain carries TRBV12-3 or TRBV12-4 and TRBJ2-1; 7 bases agree with TRBD1. The CDR3 totals 15 residues. The DNA of the CDR3 is TGTGTCAGCACCTACCTGACAGGGAATCGGAATGAGCAGTTCTTC. Encoded protein: CVSTYLTGNRNEQFF.

Concerning this clonotype: The conserved final phenylalanine or tryptophan is absent from the CDR3, which likely points to a read error. The chain recombines TRBV11-2 with TRBJ2-1; D is perhaps TRBD1 (6 bases). V lost 5 bases to trimming and J lost 3 bases, with 14 bases between them. The CDR3 is made up of 15 amino acids. Germline CDR1 reads SGHAT; CDR2 reads FQNNGV. The CDR3 nucleotides read TGTGCCAGCAGCCCAGGGGTGTTAATCTACAATGAGCAGTTCTAC. It codes for CASSPGVLIYNEQFY.

To note about this clonotype: Sequence at one end of the junction differs from germline and may be a read error. This chain links TRBV11-3 with TRBJ1-6; D not resolved. CDR1 is SGHNT and CDR2 is YENEEA in the germline V gene. The CDR3 totals 14 residues. CDR3: CASSPPGLNSRLHF. The CDR3 DNA is TGCGCCAGCAGCCCCCCAGGCCTGAATTCACGCCTCCACTTT.

Comment on this clonotype: Germline and junction disagree at one end, which may indicate a read error. V gene TRBV11-2 combines with J gene TRBJ2-5; TRBD2 aligns across 9 bases. Germline CDR1 reads SGHAT; CDR2 reads FQNNGV. CDR3 length equals 22 residues. The CDR3 bases are TGTGCCAGCAGCTTAGCGAGGGGATCGACTAGCGGAGTGTTGTGGGGAGAGGAGACCCAGCACTTC. This gives the protein CASSLARGSTSGVLWGEETQHF.

This clonotype occurred a few times. The CDR3 does not close with the conserved phenylalanine or tryptophan, likely indicating a read error. V and J are TRBV4-1 and TRBJ2-5; perhaps TRBD1 as D (5 bases). V dropped 3 bases and J dropped 4 bases, with 12 bases sitting between them. The CDR3 contains 14 residues. Germline V gene lookup returns CDR1 MGHRA and CDR2 YSYEKL. DNA of the CDR3: TGCGCCAGCAGCCAGCAAAATAGGGGAGAGACCCAGTACTTA. The encoded protein is CASSQQNRGETQYL.

The rearrangement joins TRBV20-1 to TRBJ2-5; D gene ambiguous. Trimming cost V 4 bases and J 1 base, with 19 bases left between them. Germline V gene data show CDR1 as DFQATT and CDR2 as SNEGSKA (reference sequence). This CDR3 comprises 16 residues. CDR3 loop: CSANSARHASQETQYF. The CDR3 DNA reads as TGCAGTGCTAATTCCGCGAGGCATGCCTCCCAAGAGACCCAGTACTTC.

The chain employs TRBV20-1 and TRBJ2-3; 8 bases agree with TRBD2. V lost 3 bases and J lost 4; bases outside the gene matches: 9. Germline CDR1 is DFQATT and CDR2 is SNEGSKA (reference sequence). CDR3 length: 15 residues. The CDR3 reads CSASKPGLVPDTQYF. Written as DNA, the CDR3 is TGCAGTGCTAGTAAACCGGGACTAGTCCCAGATACGCAGTATTTT.

The chain carries TRBV11-2 and TRBJ2-4; the D is unclear. Germline V gene sequence: CDR1 SGHAT, CDR2 FQNNGV. This CDR3 region has 13 residues. The V and J ends lost 4 bases and 6 bases respectively, with 10 bases between them. CDR3 amino acids: CASSSPVGNIQYF. CDR3 DNA sequence: TGTGCCAGCAGCTCACCAGTGGGAAACATTCAGTACTTC. The full variable domain, its missing parts supplied by reference TRBV11-2 and TRBJ2-4, is EAGVAQSPRYKIIEKRQSVAFWCNPISGHATLYWYQQILGQGPKLLIQFQNNGVVDDSQLPKDRFSAERLKGVDSTLKIQPAKLEDSAVYLCASSSPVGNIQYFGAGTRLSVL.

This clonotype was recorded a few times. An end of the junction differs from the germline gene, which may be a read error. The chain joins TRBV5-6 to TRBJ2-7; D not resolved. Germline-derived CDR1 and CDR2 are SGHDT and YYEEEE. CDR3 size: 12 residues. CDR3 nucleotides: TGTGCCAGCAGTTACGATACCTACGGGCAGTACTTC. The encoded protein is CASSYDTYGQYF. Filled out from reference TRBV5-6 and TRBJ2-7, the complete variable domain reads DAGVTQSPTHLIKTRGQQVTLRCSPKSGHDTVSWYQQALGQGPQFIFQYYEEEERQRGNFPDRFSGHQFPNYSSELNVNALLLGDSALYLCASSYDTYGQYFGPGTRLTVT.